This is a list of T cell receptor beta chains from one sample in a study of monozygotic twins with inflammatory bowel disease. TCRdb derives one entry per CDR3 protein from the 5' RACE reads, leaving out DNA. The clone table shows approximately 330,000 distinct CDR3 sequences, with the ten largest holding 2% to 2.5%. The sequencing input was blood. The receptors stem from a human donor with ulcerative colitis or Crohn's disease, or a healthy co-twin of an affected twin (not recorded which). The CDR3 runs from the conserved cysteine through the conserved F or W.

len	j_gene	v_gene	CDR3aa
14	TRBJ1-6	TRBV6-2/TRBV6-3	CASSDVNYNSPLHF
13	TRBJ1-4	TRBV6-1	CASESRDSGKLFF
13	TRBJ2-5	TRBV18	CASSPDLTGTQYF
15	TRBJ2-1	TRBV7-9	CASRTGTASYNEQFF
15	TRBJ2-5	TRBV4-3	CASSHNIGGEETQYF
16	TRBJ2-1	TRBV6-5	CASSYSASGTFNEQFF
13	TRBJ2-7	TRBV16	CASSQSYSYEQYF
13	TRBJ1-5	TRBV19	CATKGRNDQPQHF
13	TRBJ2-3	TRBV20-1	CSARITRTDTQYF
17	TRBJ1-1	TRBV5-1	CASSLARTGTMNTEAFF
16	TRBJ1-2	TRBV27	CASSLSLDSANYGYTF
12	TRBJ2-2	TRBV11-2	CASSFDAGELFF
14	TRBJ2-3	TRBV20-1	CSATQGDSTDTQYF
15	TRBJ2-7	TRBV5-1	CASSLGQGERGEQYF
11	TRBJ1-1	TRBV7-9	CASSLDGHAFF
14	TRBJ2-7	TRBV20-1	CSAKPRDYSYEQYF
15	TRBJ2-3	TRBV3-1	CASSQGSPTGNTQYF
16	TRBJ2-1	TRBV7-2	CASIRPGGLHYNEQFF
12	TRBJ2-5	TRBV28	CASSPSVRSQYF
14	TRBJ2-7	TRBV5-6	CASSLGSGDYEQYF
17	TRBJ1-2	TRBV7-2	CASSRDVLTGVGYGYTF
13	TRBJ1-1	TRBV10-3	CAISESMNTEAFF
13	TRBJ1-1	TRBV20-1	CSASSQANTEAFF
13	TRBJ1-4	TRBV5-1	CASSLAFDEKLFF
16	TRBJ2-2	TRBV28	CASSSRDRGVTGELFF
14	TRBJ1-3	TRBV29-1	CSVQRGFSGNTIYF
17	TRBJ1-2	TRBV14	CASTSGQGESANYGYTF
13	TRBJ2-3	TRBV10-3	CAISGDPTDTQYF
14	TRBJ1-2	TRBV7-2	CASSLPPGHYGYTF
17	TRBJ1-5	TRBV4-1	CASSQDRQGIGNQPQHF
12	TRBJ2-2	TRBV6-6	CASSDGTGELFF
13	TRBJ2-2	TRBV5-1	CASSPGDTGELFF
14	TRBJ1-1	TRBV7-2	CASRDRGLDTEAFF
15	TRBJ2-7	TRBV6-2/TRBV6-3	CASSYPLAGVDEQYF
14	TRBJ2-7	TRBV20-1	CSAGLAGAVGVQYF
13	TRBJ2-3	TRBV6-2/TRBV6-3	CASSPGLRRTQYF
14	TRBJ1-1	TRBV20-1	CSASGRTGNTEAFF
14	TRBJ2-5	TRBV3-1	CASSQDYGRETQYF
16	TRBJ2-1	TRBV20-1	CSARDLGQGSYNEQFF
16	TRBJ2-7	TRBV20-1	CSATPGLGLPEYEQYF
14	TRBJ2-7	TRBV20-1	CSARTLGDTYEQYF
16	TRBJ2-3	TRBV12-3/TRBV12-4	CASSLQRGASTDTQYF
13	TRBJ2-1	TRBV5-1	CASSQGSLRVQFF
17	TRBJ1-5	TRBV11-2	CASSLGTGGTSNQPQHF